This T cell receptor beta chain was retrieved from a study of T cell repertoires in aging, cancer and after chemotherapy. In the study overall: Chronic lymphocytic leukemia patients on fludarabine- or bendamustine-based regimens gave paired samples before and after chemotherapy. Study findings and constraints: Across the chemotherapy interval, each cancer cohort showed higher median generation probability, suggesting thymic rebound. No conclusions about immunological memory after chemotherapy can be drawn from the repertoire data.

Amplification of TCR beta used genomic DNA extracted from peripheral blood. This clonotype was seen only a few times. Its antigen is currently unknown. Deletions cut 0 bases from V and 4 bases from J, with 10 bases between. This CDR3 is 15 amino acids long. Germline CDR1 is SGHTA and CDR2 is FQGNSA. Rearranged V-D-J TRB sequences were amplified with a mixed TRB-A/B primer pool. TCRdb itself ran the multiplex PCR reads through MiXCR, one entry per CDR3 protein. The sample lists 3,000 or so distinct CDR3 sequences, roughly 50% occurring once. Sequenced: blood. The origin of this receptor is a human donor with a blood cancer. The chain recombines TRBV7-2 with TRBJ2-1, with D perhaps matching TRBD1 (6 bases). The CDR3 sequence: CASSLAGQPYNEQFF. CDR3 bases: TGTGCCAGCAGCTTAGCTGGACAGCCTTACAATGAGCAGTTCTTC. The full variable domain, its missing parts supplied by reference TRBV7-2 and TRBJ2-1, is GAGVSQSPSNKVTEKGKDVELRCDPISGHTALYWYRQSLGQGLEFLIYFQGNSAPDKSGLPSDRFSAERTGGSVSTLTIQRTQQEDSAVYLCASSLAGQPYNEQFFGPGTRLTVL.